This is a list of T cell receptor beta chains from one sample in a study of tumor-infiltrating lymphocytes in primary liver carcinoma. TCRdb independently ran MiXCR on the multiplex PCR reads; one entry per CDR3 protein. This sample has 50,000 to 65,000 distinct CDR3 sequences, with 71% found just once. Sequencing input: liver tumor tissue from sampling region 4. The receptors were gathered from a man aged 40-49 years with primary liver carcinoma and hepatitis B virus infection. Each CDR3 is given with its conserved first and last residue. The D gene is left open where the match is weak. Clone size is stated in some rows and not others, as once, few, many or a class when expanded.

V gene	clone size	D gene	J gene	CDR3 protein	CDR3 DNA
TRBV4-3	-	TRBD2	TRBJ2-5	CASSLLAGGGQETQYF	TGCGCCAGCAGCTTACTAGCGGGAGGAGGCCAAGAGACCCAGTACTTC
TRBV11-2	-	-	TRBJ2-7	CASSLESGISGKQYF	TGTGCCAGCAGTTTGGAGTCCGGGATCTCTGGCAAGCAGTACTTC
TRBV28	-	-	TRBJ2-5	CASSLSGPQGYQETQYF	TGTGCCAGCAGTTTATCCGGCCCCCAAGGGTACCAAGAGACCCAATACTTC
TRBV10-3	many	TRBD2	TRBJ2-3	CAISGGLAGTPTDTQYF	TGTGCCATCAGTGGGGGACTAGCGGGAACTCCGACAGATACGCAGTATTTT
TRBV29-1	-	-	TRBJ2-7	CSVWTAQTSYGQYF	TGCAGCGTTTGGACGGCTCAAACGTCCTACGGGCAGTACTTC
TRBV14	-	TRBD1	TRBJ2-7	CASITQGSYEQYF	TGTGCCAGCATCACACAGGGGTCCTACGAGCAGTATTTC
TRBV18	-	-	TRBJ1-1	CASSPRGRNTEAFF	TGTGCCAGCTCACCACGGGGTAGGAACACTGAAGCTTTCTTT
TRBV14	-	-	TRBJ1-1	CANSQDQGPYPAFF	TGCGCCAACAGCCAAGATCAGGGCCCTTACCCAGCTTTCTTT
TRBV28	-	-	TRBJ2-1	CAGSPSGGTGNEQFF	TGTGCCGGCAGTCCCAGTGGGGGGACGGGCAATGAGCAGTTCTTC
TRBV11-2	-	-	TRBJ1-4	CASGPGIAPTNEKLFF	TGCGCCAGCGGCCCCGGCATAGCTCCGACTAATGAAAAACTGTTTTTT
TRBV6-5	-	-	TRBJ2-1	CASSHSTSSYYNEQFF	TGTGCCAGCAGTCACTCTACGAGCTCCTACTACAATGAGCAGTTCTTC
TRBV5-1	-	-	TRBJ2-2	CACSLHHRTNTGELVF	TGCGCCTGCAGCTTACATCACAGGACGAACACCGGGGAGCTGGTTTTT
TRBV10-3	few	TRBD2	TRBJ2-7	CAIGRSNYEQYF	TGTGCTATCGGGAGGTCCAACTACGAGCAGTACTTC
TRBV5-1	-	TRBD2	TRBJ2-7	CASGLEASGPDRLYEQYF	TGCGCCAGCGGTTTGGAGGCTAGCGGGCCCGATAGGCTCTACGAGCAGTACTTC
TRBV10-3	-	-	TRBJ2-3	CAISESNKVGTDTQYF	TGTGCCATTAGTGAGTCTAATAAGGTAGGGACAGATACGCAGTATTTT
TRBV11-2	-	-	TRBJ2-3	CTSSTGTSGTVTQYF	TGTACCAGCAGCACCGGGACCAGCGGCACAGTTACGCAGTATTTT
TRBV11-2	-	-	TRBJ2-2	CASSLHYTEVLFF	TGTGCCAGCAGCTTACATTACACCGAGGTGTTGTTTTTT
TRBV6-1	-	-	TRBJ2-2	CVSNPRGTIEELFF	TGTGTCAGCAATCCCCGAGGGACAATAGAGGAGCTGTTTTTT
TRBV13	many	-	TRBJ1-1	CASSLVGGPGTEAFF	TGTGCCAGCAGCTTAGTAGGAGGGCCCGGCACTGAAGCTTTCTTT
TRBV6-2/TRBV6-3	-	TRBD2	TRBJ2-7	CASSYSPSGDYEQYF	TGTGCCAGCAGTTACTCCCCTAGCGGAGATTACGAGCAGTACTTC
TRBV11-1	-	TRBD2	TRBJ2-1	CASSPRLAGELQFF	TGTGCCAGTAGCCCGAGACTAGCGGGAGAGCTGCAGTTCTTC
TRBV6-2/TRBV6-3	-	-	TRBJ1-1	CASSSAGSAFF	TGTGCCAGCAGTTCGGCAGGGTCGGCCTTCTTT
TRBV29-1	-	-	TRBJ2-2	CSVASGTGELFF	TGCAGCGTTGCAAGTGGGACCGGAGAGCTGTTTTTT
TRBV7-9	-	TRBD2	TRBJ2-3	CASSLGTSGGTETQYF	TGTGCCAGCAGCCTAGGGACTAGCGGAGGGACAGAAACGCAGTATTTT
TRBV12-3/TRBV12-4	medium-sized	-	TRBJ2-2	CASSGYSTGELFF	TGTGCCAGCAGCGGCTACTCCACCGGGGAGCTGTTTTTT
TRBV5-4	-	-	TRBJ2-5	CAGSLDKADKYF	TGTGCCGGCAGCTTGGACAAGGCCGACAAATACTTT
TRBV9	many	-	TRBJ2-6	CASGESGIPGANVLTF	TGTGCCAGCGGGGAAAGTGGTATCCCTGGGGCCAACGTCCTGACTTTC
TRBV7-2	few	TRBD2	TRBJ2-7	CASSSRASGITAYEQYF	TGTGCCAGCAGCTCCCGGGCTAGCGGGATTACCGCCTACGAGCAGTACTTC
TRBV11-3	-	-	TRBJ2-1	CASTLGPVNEQFF	TGTGCCAGCACTTTAGGACCTGTGAATGAGCAGTTCTTC
TRBV5-1	-	TRBD2	TRBJ2-5	CASSLSGGSMKTQYF	TGTGCCAGCAGCTTGTCGGGCGGGAGCATGAAGACCCAGTACTTC
TRBV24-1	-	-	TRBJ2-3	CATSETTDMQYF	TGTGCCACCAGTGAGACCACAGATATGCAGTATTTT
TRBV10-3	once	TRBD2	TRBJ2-7	CAITKRSGIAGGFSYEQYF	TGTGCCATCACCAAACGGTCGGGAATAGCGGGAGGGTTCTCCTACGAGCAATACTTC